One and the same sample provided the 27 T cell receptor beta chains below, sequenced in a study of T cells in narcolepsy. Sequencing was performed with immunoSEQ multiplex PCR; in TCRdb, only in-frame clones are kept and a portion is missing. The table records approximately 24,000 clones, about 80% of them present only once. Sequencing was carried out using CD45RA- memory CD4+ T cells from PBMCs. These receptors were taken from a human donor with narcolepsy.

V is TRBV30 and J is TRBJ2-3; 9 bases are shared with TRBD1. CDR3 length: 17 amino acids. V trimming: 2 bases; J trimming: 5 bases; junction bases outside the gene matches: 14. Per germline, CDR1 GTSNPN and CDR2 SVGIG (reference sequence). CDR3 in DNA: TGTGCCTGGAGTAAACAGGGGGCAGTTAAAAATGGAGATACGCAGTATTTT. Protein product: CAWSKQGAVKNGDTQYF. The whole variable domain, remainder taken from reference TRBV30 and TRBJ2-3, is SQTIHQWPATLVQPVGSPLSLECTVEGTSNPNLYWYRQAAGRGLQLLFYSVGIGQISSEVPQNLSASRPQDRQFILSSKKLLLSDSGFYLCAWSKQGAVKNGDTQYFGPGTRLTVL.

The genes are TRBV4-2 and TRBJ2-7; TRBD2 is a possible D gene (6 bases). Trimming removed 0 bases at V and 0 bases at J, with 12 bases between. The CDR3 has 16 amino acids. Germline V gene lookup returns CDR1 LGHNA and CDR2 YNFKEQ. This CDR3 is CASSQDLHGSSYEQYF. CDR3 in DNA: TGTGCCAGCAGCCAAGATCTCCACGGGAGCTCCTACGAGCAGTACTTC.

J is TRBJ1-1 and V is TRBV9; 10 nucleotides line up with TRBD1. The V segment lost 3 bases and the J segment 4 bases; nucleotides outside the gene matches: 3. There are 14 residues in the CDR3. Germline values: CDR1 SGDLS, CDR2 YYNGEE. The CDR3 nucleotides are TGTGCCAGCAGCGGACAGGGGGCAGGCACTGAAGCTTTCTTT. It is translated as CASSGQGAGTEAFF.

The V call is TRBV4-2, the J call TRBJ2-7, with D tentatively TRBD1 (5 bases). The CDR3 extends over 14 amino acids. Between the trimmed V and J ends, which lost 1 base and 2 bases, there was a span of 9 bases. In germline, CDR1 is LGHNA, CDR2 YNFKEQ. CDR3 DNA sequence: TGTGCCAGCAGCCAAGGGCAGGGAACCTACGAGCAGTACTTC. Encoded protein: CASSQGQGTYEQYF.

The genes are TRBV5-8 and TRBJ1-5; 7 positions agree with TRBD1. V lost 4 bases to trimming and J lost 5 bases; unmatched junction nucleotides: 15. CDR1 is SGHTS and CDR2 is YDEGEE in the germline V gene. The CDR3 extends over 17 amino acids. The CDR3 loop is CASSLHTGTDVYQPQHF. The DNA for the CDR3 is TGTGCCAGCAGCCTACATACCGGGACAGATGTCTATCAGCCCCAGCATTTT.

This chain links TRBV25-1 with TRBJ1-6; D call uncertain. Between the trimmed V and J ends, which lost 8 bases and 0 bases, there was a span of 2 bases. The germline CDR1 and CDR2 sequences are MGHDK and SYGVNS. CDR3 length: 12 residues. CDR3 region: CASASYNSPLHF. In nucleotides, the CDR3 is TGTGCCAGCGCCTCCTATAATTCACCCCTCCACTTT.

The V call is TRBV4-3, the J call TRBJ2-3, with D unresolved. The V and J ends lost 4 bases and 0 bases respectively, with 11 bases between them. The germline gives CDR1 LGHNA, CDR2 YSLEER. CDR3 length equals 15 residues. The CDR3, as DNA: TGCGCCAGCAGCCTGCGGTCTGCTAGCACAGATACGCAGTATTTT. This codes for CASSLRSASTDTQYF.

CDR3: CASRGGQGVDGYTF. The CDR3 coding sequence is TGTGCCAGCAGGGGAGGACAGGGTGTGGATGGCTACACCTTC. The chain uses TRBV6-1 and TRBJ1-2, with 8 bases aligning to TRBD1. CDR1 and CDR2 from the germline V gene are MNHNS and SASEGT. The ends lost 6 bases at V and 6 bases at J; junction bases unmatched: 9. The CDR3 spans 14 residues.

V and J are TRBV19 and TRBJ2-5, with TRBD2 identical over 7 bases. The V gene's germline CDR1 is LNHDA and CDR2 SQIVND (reference sequence). The length of the CDR3 is 13 residues. V lost 6 bases to trimming and J lost 5 bases; unmatched junction nucleotides: 6. The CDR3 DNA follows: TGTGCCAGTAGACAGACTAGCCGGGAGACCCAGTACTTC. This encodes CASRQTSRETQYF.

This clone showed up just a few times. The chain employs TRBV28 and TRBJ2-7, with TRBD2 matching 10 bases. Germline assignment: CDR1 MDHEN and CDR2 SYDVKM. The CDR3 contains 11 residues. Germline trimming cut 5 bases from V and 12 bases from J; bases unmatched to any gene: 4. DNA of the CDR3: TGTGCCAGCAGTCCCGGACTAGCGGCGTACTTC. It specifies CASSPGLAAYF.

V is TRBV28 and J is TRBJ1-2; unclear D gene. The germline V and J ends were trimmed by 3 bases and 8 bases, with 16 bases remaining between them. Germline V gives CDR1 MDHEN, CDR2 SYDVKM. The CDR3 spans 14 residues. The CDR3 DNA reads as TGTGCCAGCAGTTTTGGGTCGGCGGTGAGGGGCTACACCTTC. Its protein product is CASSFGSAVRGYTF.

This clone showed up just a few times. V usage is TRBV10-1 and J usage is TRBJ2-5, with D perhaps assigned TRBD1 or TRBD2 (5 bases each). V was trimmed by 4 bases and J by 5 bases, leaving 11 bases between them. CDR1 and CDR2 (germline): WNHNN, SYGVQD (reference sequence). CDR3 length: 13 amino acids. CDR3 sequence: CASSVGERETQYF. The CDR3 coding sequence is TGCGCCAGCAGTGTAGGGGAGAGGGAGACCCAGTACTTC.

The gene calls are TRBV6-8 and TRBJ2-3; D is unresolved. CDR3 length equals 13 residues. The germline V gene has CDR1 MNHGY and CDR2 SAAAGT. V shed 9 bases and J shed 4 bases, with 14 bases lying between them. CDR3 loop: CARLRPLPDTQYF. CDR3 bases: TGTGCCAGACTACGGCCTCTGCCAGATACGCAGTATTTT.

Turning to this clone: The junction and the germline gene differ at one end; a read error may be behind it. The chain employs TRBV6-6 and TRBJ2-7; TRBD2 might be the D (6 bases). The CDR3 is made up of 12 amino acids. CDR1 is MNHNY, CDR2 SVGAGI, per germline (reference sequence). CDR3 DNA sequence: TGTGCCAGCACTTACGGGACTCGCGAGCAGTACTTC. Encoded protein: CASTYGTREQYF.

The chain joins TRBV16 to TRBJ2-7; D is unresolved. This CDR3 has 12 amino acids. Germline CDR1 and CDR2: KGHSY and FQNENV. Trimming took 0 bases from V and 8 from J, leaving 8 bases between them. This CDR3 reads CASSQSGNKQYF. CDR3 DNA: TGTGCCAGCAGCCAATCGGGGAACAAGCAGTACTTC.

The chain recombines TRBV5-4 with TRBJ2-7, with D possibly matching TRBD2 (6 bases). Trimming stripped 4 bases from V and 1 base from J, with 18 bases between. The CDR3 extends over 16 amino acids. The germline CDR1 and CDR2 sequences are SGHNT and YYREEE (reference sequence). CDR3 loop: CASSRISVGGSYEQYF. CDR3 coding DNA: TGTGCCAGCAGCCGTATTTCTGTGGGGGGATCCTACGAGCAGTACTTC.

The V call is TRBV7-2, the J call TRBJ1-6; TRBD1 agrees at 7 bases. This CDR3 region has 17 residues. J lost 10 bases, V lost 1 base, and 13 bases had no gene match. Germline V lookup: CDR1 SGHTA, CDR2 FQGNSA. CDR3 coding DNA: TGTGCCAGCAGCTTAGGTTGGCGGGACAGAAGATTGTCACCCCTCCACTTT. Protein: CASSLGWRDRRLSPLHF.

V is TRBV2 and J is TRBJ1-5; D is ambiguous. This CDR3 region has 14 residues. Germline V lookup: CDR1 SNHLY, CDR2 FYNNEI. V shed 2 bases and J shed 5 bases, with 10 bases lying between them. The CDR3 DNA is TGTGCCAGCAGTGAATACCTCGTTGATCAGCCCCAGCATTTT. This encodes CASSEYLVDQPQHF.

This chain's CDR3 is CASSLAPSRTEAFF. Here the CDR3 DNA reads TGTGCCAGCAGTTTAGCCCCGTCTCGGACTGAAGCTTTCTTT. The chain employs TRBV28 and TRBJ1-1; D is ambiguous. The CDR3 sequence is 14 residues long. Trimming shortened V by 2 bases and J by 5 bases, and 12 bases separated the two germline ends. Germline CDR1 and CDR2: MDHEN and SYDVKM.

Here the CDR3 DNA reads TGTGCCAGCAGGGAGCGGACCCCCCCCTACGAGCAGTACTTC. It codes for CASRERTPPYEQYF. The J gene is TRBJ2-7, the V gene TRBV28, with D tentatively TRBD2 (5 bases). The ends were cut back, 6 bases at V and 2 bases at J, with 14 bases in the middle. This CDR3 is 14 amino acids long. Germline lookup yields CDR1 MDHEN and CDR2 SYDVKM.

This sequence joins TRBV6-6 and TRBJ1-1, with D perhaps matching TRBD1 (5 bases). Deletions cut 2 bases from V and 4 bases from J, with 8 bases between. The germline CDR1 and CDR2 sequences are MNHNY and SVGAGI (reference sequence). CDR3 length: 13 amino acids. The CDR3 is CASSYGQGTEAFF. The CDR3 region has the DNA TGTGCCAGCAGTTACGGGCAGGGCACTGAAGCTTTCTTT.

In this sample, this clone turned up once. The chain combines TRBV7-2 with TRBJ2-3; 15 nucleotides agree with TRBD2. Trimming at V came to 5 bases and at J to 0 bases, leaving 3 bases not matched to a gene. The V gene's germline CDR1 is SGHTA and CDR2 FQGNSA. CDR3 length: 17 amino acids. The CDR3 reads CASSGTSGGISTDTQYF. The CDR3 DNA sequence: TGTGCCAGCAGCGGGACTAGCGGGGGGATCAGCACAGATACGCAGTATTTT.

As to this clone: The sample holds other DNA sequences that translate to the same CDR3. The chain is built from TRBV19 and TRBJ2-5, with 12 bases matching TRBD2. This CDR3 is built from 13 residues. Germline V gene data show CDR1 as LNHDA and CDR2 as SQIVND (reference sequence). V lost 5 bases and J lost 14; bases outside the gene matches: 9. The DNA for the CDR3 is TGTGCCAGTAGTTTTAGACTAGCGGGAGATCTCTACTTC. Encoded protein: CASSFRLAGDLYF.

The chain is built from TRBV5-4 and TRBJ2-1; TRBD2 matches 7 bases. Trimming cost V 5 bases and J 9 bases; bases outside gene matches: 11. Germline V gene data show CDR1 as SGHNT and CDR2 as YYREEE (reference sequence). The CDR3 has 14 residues. The CDR3 here is CASSFTSEFGEQFF. CDR3 in DNA: TGTGCCAGCAGTTTTACTAGCGAGTTCGGTGAGCAGTTCTTC.

The J gene is TRBJ2-3, the V gene TRBV7-3; unclear D gene. The CDR3 is 16 residues long. V lost 5 bases to trimming and J lost 3 bases, with 18 bases between them. The germline V gene encodes CDR1 SGHTA and CDR2 FQGTGA. The CDR3 coding sequence is TGTGCCAGCAGCCCCGGTCGGGCTTTAGCTACAGATACGCAGTATTTT. Amino acid sequence: CASSPGRALATDTQYF.

The chain links TRBV6-1 to TRBJ2-2; D is unclear. The CDR3 has 15 residues. The germline V gene encodes CDR1 MNHNS and CDR2 SASEGT. V lost 6 bases and J lost 1, with 12 bases in between. The DNA for the CDR3 is TGTGCCAGCAGGCAACGGACGGAGAACACCGGGGAGCTGTTTTTT. Translating gives CASRQRTENTGELFF.

This clone was detected only once. This chain connects TRBV11-2 to TRBJ1-3; TRBD1 might be the D (5 bases). The CDR3 totals 17 residues. Trimming took 5 bases from V and 1 from J, leaving 18 bases between them. Per the germline V gene, CDR1 is SGHAT and CDR2 is FQNNGV. CDR3 protein: CASSQPDRGDSGNTIYF. In nucleotides, the CDR3 is TGTGCCAGCAGCCAACCGGACCGGGGGGATTCTGGAAACACCATATATTTT. The full variable domain, completed using reference TRBV11-2 and TRBJ1-3, is EAGVAQSPRYKIIEKRQSVAFWCNPISGHATLYWYQQILGQGPKLLIQFQNNGVVDDSQLPKDRFSAERLKGVDSTLKIQPAKLEDSAVYLCASSQPDRGDSGNTIYFGEGSWLTVV.